These 16 T cell receptor beta chains were all obtained from the same sample, sequenced in a study of cytomegalovirus exposure and HLA in healthy donors. PCR primers comprised 60 Vbeta and 13 Jbeta primers. The data were produced by immunoSEQ multiplex PCR, yet TCRdb's version contains in-frame clones alone and is incomplete. Recorded for this sample: over 100,000 clones. The material sequenced was PBMCs. These receptors all come from a man aged 18 to 35 in good health and CMV-seronegative.

The CDR3 coding sequence is TGTGCCAGCTCACCACTGACCGGGACAGAAGACGGACTAGCGTACACCGGGGAGCTGTTTTTT. Protein product: CASSPLTGTEDGLAYTGELFF. The chain combines TRBV18 with TRBJ2-2; 9 positions agree with TRBD2. Per the germline V gene, CDR1 is KGHSH and CDR2 is LQKENI. The CDR3 is 21 amino acids. J gave up 3 bases and V 1 base, and 18 bases lay outside the gene matches.

For the CDR3, the DNA is TGCGCCAGCAGCCAGAGATTCGGGGACAATCAGCCCCAGCATTTT. Its translation is CASSQRFGDNQPQHF. This sequence joins TRBV4-3 and TRBJ1-5; D remains ambiguous. Germline lookup yields CDR1 LGHNA and CDR2 YSLEER. Trimming left V 3 bases short and J 3 bases short, with 12 bases between. The CDR3 runs 15 residues.

J is TRBJ2-7 and V is TRBV6-1; possible D gene TRBD1, 6 bases. Germline CDR1 and CDR2: MNHNS and SASEGT. V was trimmed by 5 bases and J by 2 bases, leaving 10 bases between them. The CDR3 covers 13 residues. The CDR3 DNA sequence: TGTGCCAGCAGTCGGACAGACACCTACGAGCAGTACTTC. Amino acids: CASSRTDTYEQYF.

The rearrangement joins TRBV5-5 to TRBJ1-5, with 7 bases lining up with TRBD1. The junction had 4 bases not matched to a gene; V was cut back by 4 bases and J by 0 bases. The CDR3 consists of 15 residues. Germline V gives CDR1 SGHKS, CDR2 YYEKEE (reference sequence). The CDR3 spells CASSAGTDSNQPQHF. The CDR3 nucleotides are TGTGCCAGCAGCGCCGGGACAGATAGCAATCAGCCCCAGCATTTT. Together with reference TRBV5-5 and TRBJ1-5, the CDR3 gives the full variable domain: DAGVTQSPTHLIKTRGQQVTLRCSPISGHKSVSWYQQVLGQGPQFIFQYYEKEERGRGNFPDRFSARQFPNYSSELNVNALLLGDSALYLCASSAGTDSNQPQHFGDGTRLSIL.

The V call is TRBV5-1, the J call TRBJ2-3, with D possibly matching TRBD2 (5 bases). The V end was cut by 1 base, the J end by 0 bases, with 9 bases between. There are 15 residues in the CDR3. The germline V gene encodes CDR1 SGHRS and CDR2 YFSETQ. The CDR3 DNA reads as TGCGCCAGCAGCTTGCGTAGCGCCAGCACAGATACGCAGTATTTT. It yields the protein CASSLRSASTDTQYF.

This chain links TRBV7-9 with TRBJ2-7, with a possible D match to TRBD1 (5 bases). The CDR3 covers 14 residues. The germline V gene has CDR1 SEHNR and CDR2 FQNEAQ (reference sequence). V was clipped by 7 bases and J by 2 bases, with 15 bases between them. Written as DNA, the CDR3 is TGTGCCAGCACCTTTCCGACAGACGCCTACGAGCAGTACTTC. It yields the protein CASTFPTDAYEQYF.

The rearrangement uses TRBV7-9 and TRBJ2-6; 10 nucleotides match TRBD1. The length of the CDR3 is 19 residues. CDR1 and CDR2 from the germline V gene are SEHNR and FQNEAQ (reference sequence). With V trimmed by 4 bases and J by 2 bases, 11 bases remained unmatched. The CDR3 DNA sequence: TGTGCCAGCAGCTCGCGAAGACAGGGGGCGCAGGCTGGGGCCAACGTCCTGACTTTC. Translating gives CASSSRRQGAQAGANVLTF. The full variable domain, rest sourced from reference TRBV7-9 and TRBJ2-6, is DTGVSQNPRHKITKRGQNVTFRCDPISEHNRLYWYRQTLGQGPEFLTYFQNEAQLEKSRLLSDRFSAERPKGSFSTLEIQRTEQGDSAMYLCASSSRRQGAQAGANVLTFGAGSRLTVL.

The chain couples TRBV5-1 to TRBJ2-7, with 7 bases identical to TRBD1. Per germline, CDR1 SGHRS and CDR2 YFSETQ. The CDR3 runs 15 residues. Trimming cost V 4 bases and J 4 bases; bases outside gene matches: 11. CDR3 loop: CASSASQGSRYEQYF. The CDR3 DNA sequence: TGCGCCAGCAGCGCTTCACAGGGGTCCAGATACGAGCAGTACTTC.

The gene calls are TRBV7-3 and TRBJ2-2, with 7 bases fitting TRBD2. From germline, CDR1 is SGHTA and CDR2 FQGTGA. V lost 5 bases, J lost 6 bases, and 9 bases stayed unmatched. The CDR3 sequence is 15 residues long. The CDR3 DNA sequence: TGTGCCAGCAGCGTATCCGGGACTACGGCCGGGGAGCTGTTTTTT. It encodes CASSVSGTTAGELFF.

The chain employs TRBV7-2 and TRBJ2-1; a weak D match, TRBD2 (6 bases). Trimming removed 7 bases at V and 6 bases at J, with 10 bases between. This CDR3 comprises 12 residues. Per the germline V gene, CDR1 is SGHTA and CDR2 is FQGNSA. The CDR3: CASIGGGNEQFF. The CDR3 bases are TGTGCCAGCATCGGGGGAGGCAATGAGCAGTTCTTC. Full variable domain (rest looked up from reference TRBV7-2 and TRBJ2-1): GAGVSQSPSNKVTEKGKDVELRCDPISGHTALYWYRQSLGQGLEFLIYFQGNSAPDKSGLPSDRFSAERTGGSVSTLTIQRTQQEDSAVYLCASIGGGNEQFFGPGTRLTVL.

J is TRBJ2-7 and V is TRBV7-2; no clear D. The V end was cut by 2 bases, the J end by 12 bases, with 14 bases between. CDR1 and CDR2 from the germline V gene are SGHTA and FQGNSA. The CDR3 length is 12 residues. CDR3 in amino acids: CASSLYENSPYF. For the CDR3, the DNA is TGTGCCAGCAGCTTATATGAGAATAGTCCGTACTTC.

The chain is built from TRBV5-6 and TRBJ1-1, with TRBD1 as a possible D gene (5 bases). V shed 4 bases and J shed 7 bases, with 17 bases lying between them. This CDR3 is 14 amino acids long. The germline V gene has CDR1 SGHDT and CDR2 YYEEEE. CDR3 coding DNA: TGTGCCAGCAGCCAAAGACCACAGGATGGTGAAGCTTTCTTT. This gives the protein CASSQRPQDGEAFF.

V and J are TRBV13 and TRBJ2-3; D gene unclear. V gave up 0 bases and J gave up 6 bases, with 16 bases separating them. The CDR3 has 16 amino acids. Germline V gene sequence: CDR1 PRHDT, CDR2 FYEKMQ (reference sequence). CDR3 protein: CASSLGRKLPEDTQYF. CDR3 DNA sequence: TGTGCCAGCAGCTTAGGCCGTAAGCTCCCTGAGGATACGCAGTATTTT.

The gene calls are TRBV7-3 and TRBJ1-5; D is unresolved. CDR1 and CDR2 (germline): SGHTA, FQGTGA. Trimming left V 2 bases short and J 6 bases short, with 8 bases between. This CDR3 has 13 amino acids. The chain's CDR3 is CASSLAEGQPQHF. The CDR3 DNA reads as TGTGCCAGCAGCTTAGCAGAGGGTCAGCCCCAGCATTTT. Full variable domain (missing parts from reference TRBV7-3 and TRBJ1-5): GAGVSQTPSNKVTEKGKYVELRCDPISGHTALYWYRQSLGQGPEFLIYFQGTGAADDSGLPNDRFFAVRPEGSVSTLKIQRTERGDSAVYLCASSLAEGQPQHFGDGTRLSIL.

The V and J genes are TRBV28 and TRBJ2-5, with 8 bases aligning to TRBD1. The J call may be mistaken, given a closer DNA end match to TRBJ2-7. In germline, CDR1 is MDHEN, CDR2 SYDVKM. The CDR3 totals 12 residues. This chain's CDR3 is CASRDRVYEQYF. The CDR3 nucleotides read TGTGCCAGCAGGGACAGGGTCTACGAGCAGTACTTC.

This chain connects TRBV7-3 to TRBJ2-2, with 9 bases fitting TRBD2. Trimming removed 5 bases from V and 6 bases from J; junction bases left unmatched: 13. In germline, CDR1 is SGHTA, CDR2 FQGTGA. The CDR3 spans 17 residues. CDR3 bases: TGTGCCAGCAGCCTACTTAGCGGGAGAAAGGGGGCCGGGGAGCTGTTTTTT. Its translation: CASSLLSGRKGAGELFF.